The 11 T cell receptor beta chains below come from one sample, sequenced in a study of T cell responses to AZD1222 COVID-19 vaccine. TCRdb's copy holds only in-frame clones and misses some; the assay was immunoSEQ multiplex PCR. The sample shows around 120,000 clones, 80% to 90% of them seen only once. The sample consisted of peripheral blood, taken on day 0 of MenACWY control vaccination. The source of these receptors is an adult in good health.

This chain uses TRBV4-1 with TRBJ2-2, with D possibly being TRBD2 (6 bases). Germline CDR1 reads MGHRA; CDR2 reads YSYEKL. Trimming shortened V by 6 bases and J by 4 bases, and 18 bases separated the two germline ends. This CDR3 is built from 16 residues. CDR3 sequence: CASRRDPGVGTGELFF. In nucleotides, the CDR3 is TGCGCCAGCAGACGGGACCCGGGGGTTGGCACCGGGGAGCTGTTTTTT.

This clone was seen only a few times. The V call is TRBV5-1, the J call TRBJ2-5, with D unresolved. This CDR3 has 13 amino acids. With 0 bases removed from V and 5 bases from J, the gap between germline ends came to 8 bases. CDR1 is SGHRS and CDR2 is YFSETQ in the germline V gene. CDR3 residues: CASSLEQRETQYF. The CDR3 DNA is TGCGCCAGCAGCTTGGAACAAAGGGAGACCCAGTACTTC.

The chain combines TRBV6-5 with TRBJ1-6; unclear D gene. CDR1 is MNHEY, CDR2 SVGAGI, per germline. The V and J ends lost 6 bases and 0 bases respectively, with 6 bases between them. The CDR3 loop spans 14 amino acids. The CDR3 here is CASRYSSYNSPLHF. DNA of the CDR3: TGTGCCAGCAGGTACAGCTCCTATAATTCACCCCTCCACTTT.

The genes are TRBV6-5 and TRBJ1-2; 7 positions agree with TRBD1. J was trimmed by 7 bases and V by 9 bases; bases with no gene match: 5. The CDR3 loop spans 11 amino acids. CDR1 MNHEY and CDR2 SVGAGI come from the germline V gene. CDR3 sequence reads: CASRQGVGYTF. CDR3 coding DNA: TGTGCCAGTCGACAGGGTGTTGGCTACACCTTC.

This chain uses TRBV4-2 with TRBJ2-1; 7 bases agree with TRBD2. V lost 3 bases, J lost 5 bases, and 25 bases stayed unmatched. CDR3 length equals 21 residues. CDR1 is LGHNA, CDR2 YNFKEQ, per germline. CDR3 DNA: TGTGCCAGCAGCCAGCCAGGACTAGGCGGTCCACCTCCCACACATCACAATGAGCAGTTCTTC. Translating it yields CASSQPGLGGPPPTHHNEQFF.

The rearrangement links TRBV7-2 to TRBJ1-1; D may be TRBD1 (5 bases). The CDR3 covers 11 residues. Per germline, CDR1 SGHTA and CDR2 FQGNSA. The CDR3 nucleotides read TGTGCTCAGGGACGAGACACTGAAGCTTTCTTT. It is translated as CAQGRDTEAFF.

CDR3 loop: CASSYAKEGEYGYTF. For the CDR3, the DNA is TGTGCCAGCAGTTACGCTAAGGAGGGGGAATATGGCTACACCTTC. The V and J genes are TRBV6-5 and TRBJ1-2; the D gene is possibly TRBD1 (6 bases). V gave up 2 bases and J gave up 5 bases, with 15 bases separating them. The CDR3 sequence is 15 residues long. The germline CDR1 and CDR2 sequences are MNHEY and SVGAGI.

The V and J genes are TRBV5-1 and TRBJ2-3, with TRBD2 identical over 8 bases. Germline-derived CDR1 and CDR2 are SGHRS and YFSETQ. The V segment lost 4 bases and the J segment 0 bases; nucleotides outside the gene matches: 16. The CDR3 length is 19 residues. The chain's CDR3 is CASSVSLPGGPRSTDTQYF. CDR3 nucleotides: TGCGCCAGCAGCGTCTCCCTTCCGGGGGGGCCTAGGAGCACAGATACGCAGTATTTT. Full variable domain (remainder filled in from reference TRBV5-1 and TRBJ2-3): KAGVTQTPRYLIKTRGQQVTLSCSPISGHRSVSWYQQTPGQGLQFLFEYFSETQRNKGNFPGRFSGRQFSNSRSEMNVSTLELGDSALYLCASSVSLPGGPRSTDTQYFGPGTRLTVL.

The chain combines TRBV10-2 with TRBJ1-1, with D hard to call. The CDR3 has 13 residues. V lost 6 bases and J 0 bases, leaving 8 bases between the germline ends. CDR1 is WSHSY and CDR2 is SAAADI in the germline V gene. The CDR3 loop is CASSLTMNTEAFF. The CDR3 DNA reads as TGCGCCAGCAGCTTAACTATGAACACTGAAGCTTTCTTT.

In this sample, this clone turned up a few times. CDR3 in amino acids: CASSYPGGLADTQYF. The CDR3 coding sequence is TGTGCCAGCAGCTACCCGGGGGGCCTGGCAGATACGCAGTATTTT. The chain recombines TRBV7-2 with TRBJ2-3; possibly TRBD2 for D (7 bases). Trimming cost V 4 bases and J 4 bases, with 15 bases left between them. The CDR3 loop spans 15 amino acids. Germline V gene lookup returns CDR1 SGHTA and CDR2 FQGNSA. Based on the CDR3 plus reference TRBV7-2 and TRBJ2-3, the full variable domain is GAGVSQSPSNKVTEKGKDVELRCDPISGHTALYWYRQSLGQGLEFLIYFQGNSAPDKSGLPSDRFSAERTGGSVSTLTIQRTQQEDSAVYLCASSYPGGLADTQYFGPGTRLTVL.

The rearrangement links TRBV4-1 to TRBJ2-7; 7 positions agree with TRBD1. CDR1 MGHRA and CDR2 YSYEKL come from the germline V gene. This CDR3 region has 19 residues. Trimming took 0 bases from V and 2 from J; bases not matched to a gene: 16. The CDR3, as DNA: TGCGCCAGCAGCCAAGATCTCCACCCAGCAGGGGGTCCGACCTACGAGCAGTACTTC. Translated, it gives CASSQDLHPAGGPTYEQYF.